This T cell receptor beta chain was captured by sequencing in a study of blood T cell repertoires in COVID-19. Across the study: COVID-19 samples from acute and convalescent phases originated in the United States, Italy and Spain. PBMCs, B-cell-depleted T cells, or T cells provided the cDNA or gDNA that made up the material.

The germline gives CDR1 SNHLY, CDR2 FYNNEI. This CDR3 spans 13 amino acids. Under the authors' procedure: It was from reference gene primer amplification that nucleated cell counts were estimated. Some clones are missing from TCRdb's copy, which holds only in-frame ones; the method was immunoSEQ multiplex PCR. V, J and clone size derive from that table, while D and trimming were established from the DNA sequence. The repertoire holds about 150,000 clones, with about nine tenths as singletons. With respect to this clone: At one end the junction does not follow the germline gene, possibly because of a read error.

Sequenced sample: peripheral blood. This sequence was found in a woman in her 70s with acute or convalescent COVID-19. J is TRBJ1-2 and V is TRBV2; 9 bases map to TRBD1. Here the CDR3 reads CASSEDRGYGYTF. The CDR3 nucleotides read TGTGCCAGCAGCGAAGACAGGGGGTACGGCTACACCTTC.